Below, one T cell receptor (beta chain) is given with its context. V dropped 3 bases and J dropped 3 bases, with 9 bases sitting between them. The CDR3 is 13 amino acids. In germline, CDR1 is MNHEY, CDR2 SMNVEV (reference sequence). The data originate from a study of blood T cell repertoires in COVID-19. Background on the study: Samples representing acute and convalescent COVID-19 were sourced from the United States, Italy and Spain. T cells, B-cell-depleted T cells, or PBMCs supplied cDNA or gDNA.

Per the original methods: Researchers report that nucleated cell counts were estimated from reference gene primer amplification. TCRdb keeps only in-frame clones here, not all; method: immunoSEQ multiplex PCR. D and trimming were read from the DNA, whereas the V and J calls and clone size are those reported in that table. The sample lists 120,000 to 150,000 clones; 75% to 90% were seen once. This sequence originates from a woman aged 55-69 years with active COVID-19. Material: peripheral blood. The chain couples TRBV27 to TRBJ2-7; possible D gene TRBD2, 6 bases. The CDR3 DNA reads as TGTGCCAGCAGTTTGGTGGGGGGCTACGAGCAGTACTTC. Amino acids: CASSLVGGYEQYF.